The rows below give T cell receptor beta chains drawn from one sample of a study of blood T cell repertoires in COVID-19. Method: immunoSEQ multiplex PCR; TCRdb's copy keeps in-frame clones and lacks some. The sample lists 150,000 or so clones, roughly nine tenths occurring once. Sequencing was carried out using peripheral blood. The receptors originated from a man aged 50 or older with acute or convalescent COVID-19. Both conserved end residues are part of each CDR3. The D gene is left open where the match is weak. Some rows have no size entry. The others give once, few or many, or a class for an expanded clone.

J gene,clone size,D gene,V gene,CDR3 length,CDR3 DNA,CDR3 protein
TRBJ1-3,.,TRBD1,TRBV19,13,TGTGCCAGTAGAGGACAGGGGAGGAACACCATATATTTT,CASRGQGRNTIYF
TRBJ1-1,few,.,TRBV6-5,14,TGTGCCAGCAGGCGTGAACCATCGAACACTGAAGCTTTCTTT,CASRREPSNTEAFF
TRBJ1-5,.,.,TRBV6-1,14,TGTGCCAGCAGTTCGGACGGGGATAGGGCGCCCCAGCATTTT,CASSSDGDRAPQHF
TRBJ2-7,.,TRBD2,TRBV20-1,11,TGCAGTGCAGGCAGGGACTACGGGCAGTACTTC,CSAGRDYGQYF
TRBJ1-3,.,TRBD1,TRBV6-5,15,TGTGCCAGCAGCCTGGACAGGAACTCTGGAAACACCATATATTTT,CASSLDRNSGNTIYF
TRBJ2-5,few,.,TRBV7-9,16,TGTGCCAGCAGCCATATATCCGGGACAAAACAAGAGACCCAGTACTTC,CASSHISGTKQETQYF
TRBJ2-2,.,TRBD2,TRBV10-3,16,TGTGCCTCCGGACTAGCGGGAGGAACGAACACCGGGGAGCTGTTTTTT,CASGLAGGTNTGELFF
TRBJ2-5,few,.,TRBV9,12,TGTGCCAGCAGCATGACAGGAGAGACCCAGTACTTC,CASSMTGETQYF
TRBJ1-6,once,.,TRBV3-1/TRBV3-2,13,TGTGCCAGCAGCCAAGACAGGGCGGCGTGGACCCACTTT,CASSQDRAAWTHF
TRBJ2-7,once,.,TRBV11-2,15,TGTGCCAGCAGCTTAGGGGCCGAAATAGTCGGCGAGCAGTACTTC,CASSLGAEIVGEQYF
TRBJ1-5,.,TRBD1,TRBV28,19,TGTGCCAGCAGTTTAATAACAGGGGCACTCGATTATAGCAATCAGCCCCAGCATTTT,CASSLITGALDYSNQPQHF
TRBJ1-2,.,.,TRBV7-2,14,TGTGCCAGCAGCTTTGGTGGGGGGGCGCGGGAGTACACCTTC,CASSFGGGAREYTF
TRBJ2-2,.,.,TRBV11-3,15,TGTGCCAGCAGCCCCTCCATCGACAGCACCGGGGAGCTGTTTTTT,CASSPSIDSTGELFF
TRBJ1-1,.,.,TRBV29-1,13,TGCAGCGGAGGGTATAGACAGAACACTGAAGCTTTCTTT,CSGGYRQNTEAFF
TRBJ2-7,.,TRBD2,TRBV11-2,15,TGTGCCAGCAGCTCAGTGGGCGGGAGACACTACGAGCAGTACTTC,CASSSVGGRHYEQYF
TRBJ1-6,.,TRBD1,TRBV5-1,16,TGCGCCAGCAGCACTGGGACAGGACTAAATAATTCACCCCTCCACTTT,CASSTGTGLNNSPLHF
TRBJ1-5,.,.,TRBV5-4,16,TGTGCCAGCAGCTTGGACGGTCAGGGGAGTATTCAGCCCCAGCATTTT,CASSLDGQGSIQPQHF
TRBJ2-1,.,TRBD2,TRBV28,16,TGTGCCAGCAGCCCCCCTGGACTAGCGGGGGCCCGTGAGCAGTTCTTC,CASSPPGLAGAREQFF
TRBJ2-2,few,TRBD2,TRBV9,17,TGTGCCAGCAGCGTAGGCCTAGCGGGAGTGAACACCGGGGAGCTGTTTTTT,CASSVGLAGVNTGELFF
TRBJ2-7,.,TRBD2,TRBV28,14,TGTGCCAGCACCCCCGGGGCAGGGAGGGACGAGCAGTACTTC,CASTPGAGRDEQYF
TRBJ1-4,.,.,TRBV18,15,TGTGCCAGCTCACCCTTACAAGCAGGAGGGGAAAAACTGTTTTTT,CASSPLQAGGEKLFF
TRBJ1-1,.,TRBD1,TRBV6-5,13,TGTGCCAGCAGCTCGGGACAGGGGAATGAAGCTTTCTTT,CASSSGQGNEAFF
TRBJ2-5,.,TRBD2,TRBV7-2,18,TGTGCCAGCAGCTTAGTCCCCCTGTCTAGCGGGGTCACGGAGACCCAGTACTTC,CASSLVPLSSGVTETQYF
TRBJ1-6,.,TRBD1,TRBV28,14,TGTGCCAGCAGTTTGAGGGACAGGGGTTCACCCCTCCACTTT,CASSLRDRGSPLHF
TRBJ2-4,.,TRBD1,TRBV30,14,TGTGCCTGGAGACAGGGGGCGACCAAAAACATTCAGTACTTC,CAWRQGATKNIQYF
TRBJ1-2,.,TRBD1,TRBV7-9,13,TGTGCCAGCAGCTTGGACAGGGTAAATGGCTACACCTTC,CASSLDRVNGYTF
TRBJ2-5,.,.,TRBV20-1,16,TGCAGTGCTAGTAGCACCCTCGGAGGGTTGGCAGAGACCCAGTACTTC,CSASSTLGGLAETQYF
TRBJ1-4,.,.,TRBV15,15,TGTGCCACCAGCAGAGATTCTTATAGAAATGAAAAACTGTTTTTT,CATSRDSYRNEKLFF
TRBJ1-2,few,.,TRBV7-2,16,TGTGCCAGCAGCCTCCTTTCGACAGGACGTAACTATGGCTACACCTTC,CASSLLSTGRNYGYTF
TRBJ1-2,.,.,TRBV7-9,13,TGTGCCAGCAGCTTAAGCAAAGCCCATGGCTACACCTTC,CASSLSKAHGYTF
TRBJ1-2,.,TRBD1,TRBV9,16,TGTGCCAGCATGGGGGCTAAAGGGACAGCAGGCTATGGCTACACCTTC,CASMGAKGTAGYGYTF
TRBJ2-7,.,.,TRBV5-1,13,TGCGCCAGCAGCTTGGACCTATTATCGCAGCAGTACTTC,CASSLDLLSQQYF
TRBJ2-2,once,TRBD2,TRBV4-2,17,TGTGCCAGCAGCCCCAGGAGGGCTAGCGGAAACACCGGGGAGCTGTTTTTT,CASSPRRASGNTGELFF
TRBJ2-2,.,TRBD1,TRBV9,16,TGTGCCAGCAGTGCCGCCGGGACAGGGAACACCGGGGAGCTGTTTTTT,CASSAAGTGNTGELFF
TRBJ2-1,.,TRBD2,TRBV19,14,TGTGCCAGTAGGAGAGCGGGAGTCTGGGATGAGCAGTTCTTC,CASRRAGVWDEQFF
TRBJ2-3,.,TRBD2,TRBV7-3,16,TGTGCCAGCAGCCGAGCCGGGACTAGGAGCACAGATACGCAGTATTTT,CASSRAGTRSTDTQYF
TRBJ2-5,.,.,TRBV11-2,15,TGTGCCAGCAGCTTAGATCGGAGGGGCAGGGAGACCCAGTACTTC,CASSLDRRGRETQYF
TRBJ1-1,.,TRBD1,TRBV13,14,TGTGCCAGCAGCTTTCTTACAGGGGACACTGAAGCTTTCTTT,CASSFLTGDTEAFF
TRBJ1-5,few,TRBD1,TRBV28,16,TGTGCCAGCAGTCCAGGGACAGGGCCTAGCAATCAGCCCCAGCATTTT,CASSPGTGPSNQPQHF
TRBJ1-3,.,TRBD1,TRBV5-4,14,TGTGCCAGCAGCGTAGGGACAGCTGGAAACACCATATATTTT,CASSVGTAGNTIYF
TRBJ2-1,.,TRBD2,TRBV10-3,11,TGTGCCAGCGGGGGGCTCGATGAGCAGTTCTTC,CASGGLDEQFF
TRBJ2-3,.,.,TRBV5-4,11,TGTGCCAGCAGCCCGGGTGATACGCAGTATTTT,CASSPGDTQYF
TRBJ2-2,.,.,TRBV6-4,18,TGTGCCAGCAGTGCAAGGTCTCGACTAGAAGGTCAGGCCGGGGAGCTGTTTTTT,CASSARSRLEGQAGELFF
TRBJ1-5,.,TRBD1,TRBV7-2,15,TGTGCCAGCAGCTTACAGGGGGCTCTCAATCAGCCCCAGCATTTT,CASSLQGALNQPQHF
TRBJ2-3,once,TRBD1,TRBV7-8,13,TGTGCCAGCAGCTTAAGGGGGCAGGATACGCAGTATTTT,CASSLRGQDTQYF
TRBJ2-3,.,.,TRBV5-1,14,TGCGCCAGCAGCCTCGGAACAAGACTTTATACGCAGTATTTT,CASSLGTRLYTQYF
TRBJ1-1,.,.,TRBV29-1,11,TGCAGCTTCTCAGAGAACACTGAAGCTTTCTTT,CSFSENTEAFF
TRBJ2-3,.,TRBD2,TRBV19,14,TGTGCCAGTAGTATGTGGGAGGGCCCAGATACGCAGTATTTT,CASSMWEGPDTQYF
TRBJ1-6,.,TRBD1,TRBV27,14,TGTGCCAGCAGTAAGGGACAGGGAAATTCACCCCTCCACTTT,CASSKGQGNSPLHF
TRBJ1-2,few,.,TRBV14,13,TGTGCCAGCAGCCCTGGACAGATCTATGGCTACACCTTC,CASSPGQIYGYTF
TRBJ2-1,once,.,TRBV7-2,13,TGTGCCAGCAGCTTAGTCAGGGAGGATGAGCAGTTCTTC,CASSLVREDEQFF